The rows below give T cell receptor beta chains drawn from one sample of a study of cytomegalovirus exposure and HLA in healthy donors. Sequencing used immunoSEQ multiplex PCR; TCRdb keeps in-frame clones, though not all of them. This sample has some 150,000 clones; around 80% occur once, and the top ten carry roughly 1.2%. Source material: PBMCs. The receptor set was obtained from a female donor in good health and CMV-seronegative. Each CDR3 is given with its conserved first and last residue. D genes are given only for firm matches. Clone size is stated in some rows and not others, as once, few, many or a class when expanded.

.	.	TRBV6-1	15	TRBJ2-2	TGTGCCGGATCCTCAGGGGCGGTTAGAACCGGGGAGCTGTTTTTT	CAGSSGAVRTGELFF
.	.	TRBV28	15	TRBJ1-5	TGTGCCAGCACCCGACTCCTCGGAGGGGTTCAGCCCCAGCATTTT	CASTRLLGGVQPQHF
.	.	TRBV7-9	16	TRBJ2-3	TGTGCCAGCAGCTCGGGGATATCCTCTAGCACAGATACGCAGTATTTT	CASSSGISSSTDTQYF
.	TRBD1	TRBV7-3	16	TRBJ2-5	TGTGCCAGCAGCTTAAATGCAGGGGGAAGGCAAGAGACCCAGTACTTC	CASSLNAGGRQETQYF
.	.	TRBV4-1	16	TRBJ2-5	TGCGCCAGCAGCCAAGATTGGGCTAACCTCCGGGAGACCCAGTACTTC	CASSQDWANLRETQYF
.	.	TRBV5-1	14	TRBJ2-3	.	CASSFGPGTDTQYF
.	TRBD1	TRBV29-1	13	TRBJ2-7	TGCAGCGCCTCGGACAGGGGGTACTACGAGCAGTACTTC	CSASDRGYYEQYF
.	.	TRBV7-9	14	TRBJ1-5	TGTGCCAGCAGCTCATCCGGGACACACCCGCCCCAGCATTTT	CASSSSGTHPPQHF
.	.	TRBV11-2	15	TRBJ1-3	TGTGCCAGCAGCTTAGTGGGACTAACTGGAAACACCATATATTTT	CASSLVGLTGNTIYF
few	.	TRBV5-1	15	TRBJ1-5	TGCGCCAGCAGCTTGGTACAGGGTATGGGTCAGCCCCAGCATTTT	CASSLVQGMGQPQHF
.	TRBD2	TRBV9	16	TRBJ2-7	TGTGCCAGCAGCGCAGGGACTAGCGGGAGTCTCTACGAGCAGTACTTC	CASSAGTSGSLYEQYF
.	TRBD2	TRBV11-2	17	TRBJ2-1	TGTGCCAGCAGCTTAGAACTAGCGGGGCTCTCCTACAATGAGCAGTTCTTC	CASSLELAGLSYNEQFF
.	.	TRBV30	15	TRBJ1-1	TGTGCCTGGAGTGGAGTGGGGGGGGTTAGGACTGAAGCTTTCTTT	CAWSGVGGVRTEAFF
.	TRBD2	TRBV29-1	15	TRBJ2-7	TGCAGCGTTGGGGGGTTTGGCGGGAGTAGGTACGAGCAGTACTTC	CSVGGFGGSRYEQYF
.	.	TRBV29-1	13	TRBJ1-1	TGCAGCGCCCATGACAGCCTGAACACTGAAGCTTTCTTT	CSAHDSLNTEAFF
.	.	TRBV27	13	TRBJ1-5	TGTGCCAGCAGCCTACAGGCCCGGCAGCCCCAGCATTTT	CASSLQARQPQHF
.	TRBD1	TRBV2	15	TRBJ1-5	TGTGCCAGCAGTAAACAGGGGATTAGCAATCAGCCCCAGCATTTT	CASSKQGISNQPQHF
.	TRBD1	TRBV28	14	TRBJ1-2	TGTGCCAGCAGTGGCCTGGGACAGGGCTATGGCTACACCTTC	CASSGLGQGYGYTF
.	TRBD2	TRBV9	15	TRBJ2-3	TGTGCCAGCAGCGTAGGAAGCGGGACGCCAGATACGCAGTATTTT	CASSVGSGTPDTQYF
.	.	TRBV2	13	TRBJ1-5	TGTGCCAGCTGCCGTGGGAGGCGGCAGCCCCAGCATTTT	CASCRGRRQPQHF
once	.	TRBV5-1	14	TRBJ2-2	TGCGCCAGCAGCTTAAGTCCAGACACCGGGGAGCTGTTTTTT	CASSLSPDTGELFF
.	TRBD1	TRBV6-5	15	TRBJ2-7	TGTGCCAGCAGACGGGAAGACAGGGGGCCCTACGAGCAGTACTTC	CASRREDRGPYEQYF
.	TRBD2	TRBV6-1	13	TRBJ2-7	TGTGCCAGCATGGTAGCGGGAGGGCTCGAGCAGTACTTC	CASMVAGGLEQYF
once	.	TRBV6-5	15	TRBJ1-1	TGTGCCAGCAGCCAAAAAAACTGGGGGAGGACTGAAGCTTTCTTT	CASSQKNWGRTEAFF
.	.	TRBV6-1	13	TRBJ2-5	TGTGCCAGCAGGAGAGAGGGTCGGGAGACCCAGTACTTC	CASRREGRETQYF
.	TRBD1	TRBV28	15	TRBJ1-1	TGTGCCAGCAGTGTCAAACTCCAGGGGGACACTGAAGCTTTCTTT	CASSVKLQGDTEAFF
few	.	TRBV28	12	TRBJ1-5	TGTGCCAGCAGATCCAGGGAGGAGCCCCAGCATTTT	CASRSREEPQHF
.	.	TRBV19	16	TRBJ2-7	TGTGCCAGTAGTACCCGAGGACTGAAACCACCCTACGAGCAGTACTTC	CASSTRGLKPPYEQYF
.	.	TRBV10-3	14	TRBJ2-7	TGTGCCATCAGTGATGGAGGAAACACCTACGAGCAGTACTTC	CAISDGGNTYEQYF
.	.	TRBV7-9	15	TRBJ1-4	TGTGCCAGCAGCGCACCTTATCCGGCGGGTGAAAAACTGTTTTTT	CASSAPYPAGEKLFF
.	TRBD1	TRBV27	14	TRBJ2-5	TGTGCCAGCAGCCTTCAGGACAGGCAGAAGACCCAGTACTTC	CASSLQDRQKTQYF
.	.	TRBV7-9	12	TRBJ1-1	TGTGCCAGCAGCCCCGGGTGGACTGAAGCTTTCTTT	CASSPGWTEAFF
.	.	TRBV11-2	15	TRBJ1-1	TGTGCCAGCAGCTTAGGTTTCCGGGGATCTGGTGAAGCTTTCTTT	CASSLGFRGSGEAFF
.	TRBD1	TRBV2	15	TRBJ2-7	TGTGCCAGCAGTGATCCCGACAGGGCCTGGCACGAGCAGTACTTC	CASSDPDRAWHEQYF
.	.	TRBV5-1	15	TRBJ2-3	TGCGCCAGCAGATTCAGCGGCTCCGACACAGATACGCAGTATTTT	CASRFSGSDTDTQYF
.	TRBD2	TRBV30	18	TRBJ2-1	TGTGCCTGGAGTGCCCGGAGACCGGGACTAGCGAGTTACAATGAGCAGTTCTTC	CAWSARRPGLASYNEQFF
.	.	TRBV27	13	TRBJ2-7	TGTGCCAGCAGTCCCGGAGAGGGCTACGAGCAGTACTTC	CASSPGEGYEQYF
few	TRBD1	TRBV28	14	TRBJ2-7	TGTGCCATTAAAGGGCAGGGGGAAGGCTACGAGCAGTACTTC	CAIKGQGEGYEQYF
few	.	TRBV7-8	13	TRBJ1-2	TGTGCCAGCAGCTTATACGGGAACTATGGCTACACCTTC	CASSLYGNYGYTF
few	.	TRBV5-5	14	TRBJ1-4	TGTGCCAGCAGCCAAGGGGCATGGGATGAAAAACTGTTTTTT	CASSQGAWDEKLFF
.	TRBD1	TRBV27	16	TRBJ2-2	TGTGCCAGCAGTCCGGACAGGTACCCGAACACCGGGGAGCTGTTTTTT	CASSPDRYPNTGELFF
.	TRBD1	TRBV19	13	TRBJ2-3	TGTGCCAGTAGTAGAGGGACAGCAGATACGCAGTATTTT	CASSRGTADTQYF
.	TRBD1	TRBV6-1	15	TRBJ1-2	TGTGCCAGCAGTGAAGGACAGGGGGCTGTCTATGGCTACACCTTC	CASSEGQGAVYGYTF
.	TRBD1	TRBV25-1	15	TRBJ2-1	TGTGCCAGCAGTGAATCGGGACAGAAACACAATGAGCAGTTCTTC	CASSESGQKHNEQFF
few	.	TRBV7-2	13	TRBJ1-5	TGTGCCACCGCGGAACAGGGTCTTCAGCCCCAGCATTTT	CATAEQGLQPQHF
.	.	TRBV29-1	14	TRBJ2-3	TGCAGCGTTGTTGCAGGGGTTCGCACAGATACGCAGTATTTT	CSVVAGVRTDTQYF
once	.	TRBV29-1	15	TRBJ2-7	TGCAGCGTTGAAGGACAGGCATCAAATACCTACGAGCAGTACTTC	CSVEGQASNTYEQYF
.	TRBD2	TRBV7-8	20	TRBJ2-2	TGTGCCAGCAGCTGGTACTCTGGACTAGCGGGAGTGATTGGTACCGGGGAGCTGTTTTTT	CASSWYSGLAGVIGTGELFF
.	.	TRBV10-3	11	TRBJ2-7	TGTGCCACCTCTGTCGTCCGCGAGCAGTACTTC	CATSVVREQYF
.	.	TRBV10-3	15	TRBJ1-4	TGTGCCATCAGTGAGTCGGGGACTACTAATGAAAAACTGTTTTTT	CAISESGTTNEKLFF
.	TRBD1	TRBV5-6	16	TRBJ2-1	TGTGCCAGCAGCAAGGGACAGCCAAACTCCTACAATGAGCAGTTCTTC	CASSKGQPNSYNEQFF